The 12 T cell receptor beta chains below were found in one sample sequenced in a study of response to subunit inactivated influenza vaccine. TCRdb reanalysed the RT-PCR reads using MiXCR and keeps one entry per CDR3 protein. The table lists about 780,000 distinct CDR3 sequences, about a fifth of them singletons. Sequencing used PBMCs from blood, obtained roughly 5 days after vaccination. Source of these receptors: a man between 50 and 59 years old who received an inactivated influenza vaccine.

This clonotype was seen a handful of times. This chain joins TRBV10-2 and TRBJ1-4; TRBD1 agrees at 7 bases. The CDR3 covers 16 residues. The V gene end was trimmed by 8 bases and the J gene end by 0 bases; junction bases not matched to a gene: 9. The germline V gene has CDR1 WSHSY and CDR2 SAAADI. CDR3 in amino acids: CASGAAGTATNEKLFF. CDR3 sequence (DNA): TGCGCCAGCGGTGCAGCCGGGACAGCAACTAATGAAAAACTGTTTTTT.

In DNA form, the CDR3 reads TGCGCCAGCAGCCATAGCGGGATAGCCAAAAACATTCAGTACTTC. The encoded protein is CASSHSGIAKNIQYF. The rearrangement uses TRBV4-3 and TRBJ2-4; 8 nucleotides align to TRBD2. The germline V gene encodes CDR1 LGHNA and CDR2 YSLEER. There are 15 residues in the CDR3. The trim removed 3 bases at V and 0 bases at J, leaving 1 base unmatched.

The V call is TRBV7-2, the J call TRBJ1-1, with D hard to call. Trimming removed 5 bases at V and 4 bases at J, with 14 bases between. CDR3 length: 14 residues. Germline V gene data show CDR1 as SGHTA and CDR2 as FQGNSA. The CDR3 DNA is TGTGCCAGCAGCCCAGGACCAACAAGCACTGAAGCTTTCTTT. This encodes CASSPGPTSTEAFF.

This clonotype was counted a few times. The chain combines TRBV5-5 with TRBJ2-7; 8 bases fit TRBD2. Germline values: CDR1 SGHKS, CDR2 YYEKEE (reference sequence). The trim removed 0 bases at V and 6 bases at J, leaving 11 bases unmatched. The CDR3 consists of 16 residues. For the CDR3, the DNA is TGTGCCAGCAGCTTGGAAGTAGCGGGGACGCCGTTCGAGCAGTACTTC. Translation: CASSLEVAGTPFEQYF.

This clonotype was recorded at least ten times. The chain is built from TRBV20-1 and TRBJ1-5, with D uncertain. Trimming removed 3 bases at V and 2 bases at J, with 8 bases between. The CDR3 loop spans 13 amino acids. Germline V gene sequence: CDR1 DFQATT, CDR2 SNEGSKA (reference sequence). CDR3 sequence: CSASGSGNQPQHF. The CDR3, as DNA: TGCAGTGCTAGTGGCAGCGGCAATCAGCCCCAGCATTTT.

In its sample, this clonotype was seen a few times. The gene calls are TRBV28 and TRBJ2-7; no reliable D call. The CDR3 spans 14 residues. Germline CDR1 reads MDHEN; CDR2 reads SYDVKM. V was clipped by 6 bases and J by 1 base, with 13 bases between them. The CDR3 spells CASRPYKTSYEQYF. In DNA, the CDR3 is TGTGCCAGCAGACCCTACAAAACTTCCTACGAGCAGTACTTC.

V usage is TRBV7-2 and J usage is TRBJ2-5; D unclear. The CDR3 is 16 amino acids. The V gene's germline CDR1 is SGHTA and CDR2 FQGNSA. Trimming left V 5 bases short and J 2 bases short, with 18 bases between. CDR3: CASSTPGIEAQETQYF. CDR3 in DNA: TGTGCCAGCAGCACCCCAGGTATTGAAGCTCAAGAGACCCAGTACTTC.

The gene calls are TRBV3-1 and TRBJ2-3; 11 bases are a match to TRBD2. The CDR3 sequence is 15 residues long. The germline CDR1 and CDR2 sequences are LGHDT and YNNKEL (reference sequence). Unmatched junction bases numbered 6, after V lost 7 bases and J lost 3 bases. The CDR3 DNA reads as TGTGCCAGCAACCGGGCTAGCGGGAGGACAGATACGCAGTATTTT. Protein product: CASNRASGRTDTQYF.

V gene TRBV5-6 combines with J gene TRBJ1-6; 7 bases match TRBD1. V was pared by 0 bases and J by 12 bases, with 0 bases of the junction left unmatched. The CDR3 extends over 12 amino acids. CDR1 and CDR2 from the germline V gene are SGHDT and YYEEEE. The chain's CDR3 is CASSLGDRPLHF. The CDR3 DNA reads as TGTGCCAGCAGCTTGGGGGACAGACCCCTCCACTTT.

This clonotype was seen more than once but under ten times. The chain combines TRBV12-3 or TRBV12-4 with TRBJ2-7; D is ambiguous. Trimming took 2 bases from V and 7 from J, leaving 15 bases between them. The CDR3 contains 14 residues. CDR3 sequence (DNA): TGTGCCAGCAGTTTATGGCCAACAAATGTTGAGCAGTACTTC. Protein sequence: CASSLWPTNVEQYF.

This clonotype was detected once. DNA for the CDR3: TGTGCCAGCAGCTCGATGGGCTGGAATTCACCCCTCCACTTT. Translation gives CASSSMGWNSPLHF. The V gene is TRBV7-9, the J gene TRBJ1-6; the D is unclear. Trimming pared 4 bases from V and 7 bases from J, leaving 11 bases between. The CDR3 extends over 14 amino acids. The germline V gene encodes CDR1 SEHNR and CDR2 FQNEAQ (reference sequence).

The chain uses TRBV20-1 and TRBJ1-1; no definite D call. The ends were cut back, 2 bases at V and 1 base at J, with 8 bases in the middle. The CDR3 is made up of 13 amino acids. Germline CDR1 and CDR2: DFQATT and SNEGSKA (reference sequence). The CDR3 nucleotides read TGCAGTGCTAGACTACGTACGAACACTGAAGCTTTCTTT. Protein: CSARLRTNTEAFF.